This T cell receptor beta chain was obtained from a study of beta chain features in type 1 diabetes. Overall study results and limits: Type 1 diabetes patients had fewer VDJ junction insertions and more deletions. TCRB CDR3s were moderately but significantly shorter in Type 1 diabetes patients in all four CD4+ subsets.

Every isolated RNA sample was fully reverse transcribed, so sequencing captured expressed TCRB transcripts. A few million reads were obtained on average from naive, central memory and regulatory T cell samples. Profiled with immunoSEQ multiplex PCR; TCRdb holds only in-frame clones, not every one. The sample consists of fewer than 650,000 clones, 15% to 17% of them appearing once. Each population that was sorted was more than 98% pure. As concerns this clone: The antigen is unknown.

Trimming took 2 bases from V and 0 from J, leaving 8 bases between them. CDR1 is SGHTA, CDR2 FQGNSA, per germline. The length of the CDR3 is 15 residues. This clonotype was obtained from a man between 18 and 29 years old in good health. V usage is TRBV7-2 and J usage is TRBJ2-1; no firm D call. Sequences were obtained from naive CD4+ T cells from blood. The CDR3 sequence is CASSLTLSSYNEQFF. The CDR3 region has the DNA TGTGCCAGCAGCTTAACGCTGAGCTCCTACAATGAGCAGTTCTTC.